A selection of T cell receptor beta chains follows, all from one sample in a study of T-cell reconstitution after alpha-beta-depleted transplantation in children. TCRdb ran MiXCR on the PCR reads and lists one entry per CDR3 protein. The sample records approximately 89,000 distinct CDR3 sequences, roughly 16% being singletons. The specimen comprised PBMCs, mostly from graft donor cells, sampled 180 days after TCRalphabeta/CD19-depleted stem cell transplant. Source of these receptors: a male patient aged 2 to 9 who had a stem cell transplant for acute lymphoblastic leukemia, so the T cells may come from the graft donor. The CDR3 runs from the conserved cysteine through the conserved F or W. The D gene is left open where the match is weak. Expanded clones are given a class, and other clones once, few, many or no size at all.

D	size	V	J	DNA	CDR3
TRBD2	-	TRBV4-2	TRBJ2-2	TGTGCCAGCAGCCCGAGGGGGCTAGCGGGAGCTTCGAACACCGGGGAGCTGTTTTTT	CASSPRGLAGASNTGELFF
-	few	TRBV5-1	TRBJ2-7	TGCGCCAGCCACATCGAAGCAGGGCCCTACGAGCAGTACTTC	CASHIEAGPYEQYF
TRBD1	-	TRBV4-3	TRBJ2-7	TGCGCCAGCAGCCAAAGGTGGGACAGCGTAAATCGACGGACCTACGAGCAGTACTTC	CASSQRWDSVNRRTYEQYF
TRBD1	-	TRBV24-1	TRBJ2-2	TGTGCCACCAGTGACGGTGACAGGGGGCGTCTCGTCACCGGGGAGCTGTTTTTT	CATSDGDRGRLVTGELFF
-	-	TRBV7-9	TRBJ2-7	TGTGCCAGCAGCTTACGGGACACTTCCTACGAGCAGTACTTC	CASSLRDTSYEQYF
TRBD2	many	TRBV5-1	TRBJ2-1	TGCGCCAGCGGGTCGCGGGGGGCCGGGGGCAATGAGCAGTTCTTC	CASGSRGAGGNEQFF
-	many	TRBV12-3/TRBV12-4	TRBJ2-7	TGTGCCAGCAGTCCAGGACCGGGCTACGAGCAGTACTTC	CASSPGPGYEQYF
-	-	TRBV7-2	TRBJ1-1	TGTGCCAGCAGCATACAGGGTGGCACTGAAGCTTTCTTT	CASSIQGGTEAFF
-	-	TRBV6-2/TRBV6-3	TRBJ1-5	TGTGCCAGCAGTTACGCGGGTGGCAATCAGCCCCAGCATTTT	CASSYAGGNQPQHF
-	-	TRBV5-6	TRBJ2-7	TGTGCCATGAGCCCCGGGGGCAGTAACGAGCAGTACTTC	CAMSPGGSNEQYF
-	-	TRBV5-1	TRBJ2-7	TGCGCCAGCAGCTTGGTCAGGTTAAGCTACGAGCAGTACTTC	CASSLVRLSYEQYF